The 21 T cell receptor beta chains below were found in one sample sequenced in a study of CD8+ T cells in alopecia areata. CD4, CD8alpha, NKG2D, NKG2ACE and other markers guided sorting of pooled cutaneous lymph node cells. RNA was extracted and reverse transcribed into cDNA as the sequencing template. The method was immunoSEQ multiplex PCR; TCRdb's version includes in-frame clones alone and lacks a portion of them. The counts give about 9,000 clones, none of them seen only once; over 15% is held by the top ten. The sequenced sample was CD8+ T cells sorted from a lymph node. These receptors all stem from a C3H/HeJ mouse with alopecia areata. For this mouse line, the MHC haplotype is H2-k.

With respect to this clone: Gene names and germline match the mouse. The observed sequence ends 3 residues before the CDR3 terminus, with the missing tail filled in from the germline J gene. The chain couples TRBV1 to TRBJ1-3, with a possible D match to TRBD1 (6 bases). CDR1 is NSQYPW, CDR2 LRSPGD, per germline (reference sequence). The CDR3 contains 14 residues. The germline V and J ends were trimmed by 1 base and 2 bases, with 6 bases remaining between them. CDR3 sequence: CTCSAAGAGNTLYF. The part of the CDR3 DNA that was read is TGCACCTGCAGTGCAGCAGGGGCTGGAAATACG.

This clone occurred a few times. Gene names are the mouse ones. The read gets to within 3 residues of the CDR3 end, and the germline J gene fills in the rest. The rearrangement joins TRBV19 to TRBJ1-3; D is unresolved. Trimming took 2 bases from V and 7 from J, leaving 7 bases between them. This CDR3 comprises 12 residues. From germline, CDR1 is FNHDT and CDR2 SITEND (reference sequence). This CDR3 reads CASSIYSNTLYF. Partial CDR3 DNA: TGTGCCAGCAGTATCTACAGCAATACG. The variable domain in full, with the rest retrieved from reference TRBV19 and TRBJ1-3, is GGIITQTPKFLIGQEGQKLTLKCQQNFNHDTMYWYRQDSGKGLRLIYYSITENDLQKGDLSEGYDASREKKSSFSLTVTSAQKNEMAVFLCASSIYSNTLYFGEGSRLIVV.

This clone was seen repeatedly, ten times or more. Gene names and germline match the mouse. From the germline J gene comes the end of the CDR3, since the read stops 4 residues before it. The chain links TRBV19 to TRBJ2-5; tentative D call: TRBD2 (5 bases). CDR1 FNHDT and CDR2 SITEND come from the germline V gene (reference sequence). This CDR3 is built from 13 residues. The CDR3 protein is CASSIVGLDTQYF. CDR3 DNA (partial): TGTGCCAGCAGTATAGTGGGGTTGGAC.

In its sample, this clone is medium-sized (0.01 to 0.1%). The genes are named according to mouse. The CDR3 extends 4 residues past the end of the read, so its final part is completed from the germline J gene. The rearrangement links TRBV13-3 to TRBJ1-2; 11 bases match TRBD1. The CDR3 contains 14 residues. The J segment lost 4 bases and the V segment lost 3 bases, leaving 2 bases of the junction unmatched. CDR1 NNHDY and CDR2 SYVADS come from the germline V gene. The CDR3 spells CASSGTGGGSDYTF. The part of the CDR3 DNA that was read is TGTGCCAGCAGTGGGACAGGGGGCGGCTCC.

In regard to this clone: These gene names are mouse names. The read ends 4 residues shy of where the CDR3 ends; the end is completed using the germline J gene. J is TRBJ2-1 and V is TRBV31; 12 bases align to TRBD1. With V trimmed by 3 bases and J by 6 bases, 6 bases remained unmatched. CDR1 is GKSSPN, CDR2 SITVG, per germline. The CDR3 totals 15 residues. The CDR3 is CAWSPGQGALAEQFF. CDR3 DNA, as far as it was read: TGTGCCTGGAGCCCGGGACAGGGGGCGCTTGCT.

At least ten counts were recorded for this clone. Genes here carry mouse names. The read comes to an end 4 residues before the CDR3 does, leaving the germline J gene to fill in the end. The chain has TRBV5 and TRBJ2-3; 10 positions match TRBD2. V lost 4 bases and J lost 0; bases outside the gene matches: 1. Per the germline V gene, CDR1 is LGHNA and CDR2 is YNLKQL (reference sequence). The CDR3 is 15 residues long. Partial CDR3 DNA: TGTGCCAGCAGCCGGGACTGGGGTAGTGCAGAA. Translating it yields CASSRDWGSAE. The entire CDR3 reads CASSRDWGSAETLYF.

This clone was found many times. Gene names and germline refer to mouse. The read terminates 4 residues ahead of where the CDR3 ends, so the germline J gene completes it. V gene TRBV13-2 combines with J gene TRBJ2-7, with 9 positions matching TRBD1. CDR3 length: 15 amino acids. Looked up from germline, CDR1 is NNHNN and CDR2 is SYGAGS (reference sequence). The sequenced part of the CDR3 DNA is TGTGCCAGCGGTGAAGCGAGACAGGGGGGGTAT. Amino acid sequence: CASGEARQGGY. The whole CDR3 reads CASGEARQGGYEQYF.

This clone has ten or more counts. Gene names and germline refer to mouse. Read sequence stops 4 residues before the CDR3 end, and the germline J gene provides the missing end. This rearrangement joins TRBV13-3 to TRBJ2-5; D may be TRBD1 (6 bases). V was cut by 5 bases and J by 3 bases, with 7 bases left in between. CDR1 and CDR2 (germline): NNHDY, SYVADS. CDR3 length: 12 residues. The CDR3: CASRDRQDTQYF. Partial CDR3 DNA: TGTGCCAGCAGGGACAGACAAGAC.

This clone has ten or more counts. Gene names and germline match the mouse. The sequence runs out 4 residues before the end of the CDR3; the remainder is reconstructed from the germline J gene. The chain joins TRBV13-3 to TRBJ2-5, with 9 bases matching TRBD1. The CDR3 is made up of 14 amino acids. Germline V lookup: CDR1 NNHDY, CDR2 SYVADS. Incomplete CDR3 DNA: TGTGCCAGCAGTGATCGACAGGGGGTGGAC. It encodes CASSDRQGVD. The complete CDR3 reads CASSDRQGVDTQYF.

This clone was detected ten times or more. Gene names are mouse gene names. The read halts 4 residues ahead of the CDR3 end, with the missing end drawn from the germline J gene. V and J are TRBV13-3 and TRBJ2-3; the D gene is possibly TRBD1 (7 bases). Germline V lookup: CDR1 NNHDY, CDR2 SYVADS. The CDR3 consists of 13 residues. With 2 bases removed from V and 3 bases from J, the gap between germline ends came to 7 bases. CDR3 in amino acids: CASSEGGAETLYF. CDR3 DNA (partial): TGTGCCAGCAGTGAAGGGGGCGCAGAA.

This clone was observed many times. Gene names follow the mouse nomenclature. The read ends 4 residues shy of where the CDR3 ends; the end is completed using the germline J gene. The chain joins TRBV13-2 to TRBJ2-5; 11 nucleotides align to TRBD2. The CDR3 has 16 residues. Germline loops: CDR1 NNHNN, CDR2 SYGAGS (reference sequence). CDR3 loop: CASGPTGGAIGDTQYF. The sequenced CDR3 bases are TGTGCCAGCGGTCCTACTGGGGGGGCGATTGGAGAC.

This clone was detected ten times or more. Any gene name here is a mouse gene name. The observed sequence ends 4 residues before the CDR3 terminus, with the missing tail filled in from the germline J gene. The rearrangement uses TRBV13-2 and TRBJ2-7, with 10 bases lining up with TRBD1. Germline V gene data show CDR1 as NNHNN and CDR2 as SYGAGS (reference sequence). CDR3 size: 16 residues. The CDR3 loop reads CASGRPGTGDGDEQYF. The sequenced CDR3 bases are TGTGCCAGCGGTCGTCCCGGGACAGGGGACGGGGAT.

This clone was seen many times. Genes here carry mouse names. The CDR3 extends 4 residues past the end of the read, so its final part is completed from the germline J gene. This sequence joins TRBV13-1 and TRBJ1-1, with a tentative D call TRBD1 (5 bases). Trimming removed 5 bases from V and 4 bases from J, with 12 bases in between. This CDR3 region has 13 residues. In germline, CDR1 is NSHNY, CDR2 SYGAGN. CDR3 protein: CASREGMSTEVFF. CDR3 DNA (partial): TGTGCCAGCAGGGAGGGGATGAGCACA.

This clone was seen more than once but under ten times. All gene names here are mouse names. The CDR3 end lies 4 residues beyond the end of the read and is filled in from the germline J gene. This same CDR3 is encoded by further DNA sequences in the sample. The chain uses TRBV13-2 and TRBJ1-1, with TRBD1 identical over 9 bases. This CDR3 has 14 residues. Germline-derived CDR1 and CDR2 are NNHNN and SYGAGS (reference sequence). V shed 5 bases, J shed 1 base, and the junction held 3 bases outside the gene matches. CDR3 protein: CASGHRGQNTEVFF. The CDR3 bases that were read are TGTGCCAGCGGCCACAGGGGGCAAAACACA.

This clone was picked up many times. The gene names here belong to mouse. Read coverage stops 4 residues before the CDR3 terminus; the germline J gene supplies the remainder. The chain has TRBV5 and TRBJ2-3; TRBD2 might be the D (7 bases). This CDR3 contains 17 residues. CDR1 is LGHNA, CDR2 YNLKQL, per germline (reference sequence). V was shortened by 0 bases and J by 2 bases, with 15 bases between the two germline ends. The CDR3 loop reads CASSQDFGGRAAETLYF. The part of the CDR3 DNA that was read is TGTGCCAGCAGCCAAGATTTTGGGGGGCGCGCTGCAGAA.

This clone ranks as medium-sized. Germline and genes here are mouse. The read halts 4 residues ahead of the CDR3 end, with the missing end drawn from the germline J gene. V is TRBV17 and J is TRBJ2-7, with D perhaps TRBD1 (6 bases). Germline V gene lookup returns CDR1 MNHDT and CDR2 YYDKIL. This CDR3 is 12 amino acids long. Partial CDR3 DNA: TGTGCTAGCAGTAGAAGGGACAAT. It yields the protein CASSRRDN. The CDR3 as a whole reads CASSRRDNEQYF.

This clone has more than one count but fewer than ten. Gene names are mouse gene names. The read falls 4 residues short of the CDR3 end, and the missing part is taken from the germline J gene. The chain recombines TRBV13-3 with TRBJ2-7, with TRBD2 matching over 11 bases. The CDR3 extends over 12 amino acids. Germline V gene sequence: CDR1 NNHDY, CDR2 SYVADS. This chain's CDR3 is CASGLGGYEQYF. The CDR3 DNA, read in part, is TGTGCCAGTGGACTGGGGGGATAT.

By sample fraction, this clone is medium-sized (0.01 to 0.1%). The gene names here belong to mouse. The sequence runs out 4 residues before the end of the CDR3; the remainder is reconstructed from the germline J gene. This sequence joins TRBV16 and TRBJ1-2, with 7 bases lining up with TRBD1. Germline CDR1 reads SGHSA; CDR2 reads FRNQAP. V lost 2 bases, J lost 0 bases, and 0 bases stayed unmatched. The CDR3 runs 14 residues. The covered CDR3 bases are TGTGCAAGCAGCTTAAGGGGGCCAAACTCC. It is translated as CASSLRGPNS. The complete CDR3 sequence is CASSLRGPNSDYTF.

This clone was found many times. Genes and germline come from the mouse. The read ends 4 residues before the CDR3 terminus; that terminus is restored from the germline J gene. The chain carries TRBV13-1 and TRBJ2-3; tentative D call: TRBD1 (5 bases). CDR1 is NSHNY and CDR2 is SYGAGN in the germline V gene. The CDR3 runs to 17 residues. V lost 0 bases to trimming and J lost 2 bases, with 16 bases between them. CDR3 in amino acids: CASSDARGVFSAETLYF. CDR3 bases read: TGTGCCAGCAGTGATGCAAGGGGAGTGTTTTCTGCAGAA.

The sample holds many counts of this clone. Gene and germline names: mouse. Coverage ceases 4 residues before the CDR3 finishes, and the germline J gene fills in the end. This chain joins TRBV1 and TRBJ1-1; 9 positions agree with TRBD1. The CDR3 runs to 15 residues. V shed 3 bases and J 1 base; nucleotides not matched to a gene: 3. Germline CDR1 NSQYPW, CDR2 LRSPGD (reference sequence). The CDR3 DNA, read in part, is TGCACCTGCAGTGCCCTGACAGGGGGGAACACA. It codes for CTCSALTGGNT. The CDR3 in full is CTCSALTGGNTEVFF.

This clone was counted many times. Genes and germline come from the mouse. From the germline J gene comes the end of the CDR3, since the read stops 4 residues before it. Distinct nucleotide sequences in the sample also encode this CDR3. The rearrangement uses TRBV13-1 and TRBJ2-3, with a tentative D call TRBD1 (5 bases). This CDR3 spans 15 amino acids. Germline CDR1 NSHNY, CDR2 SYGAGN. Trimming left V 0 bases short and J 0 bases short, with 8 bases between. The CDR3 region is CASSDGQGSAETLYF. CDR3 bases read: TGTGCCAGCAGTGATGGGCAGGGTAGTGCAGAA.